The 20 T cell receptor beta chains presented below share a single source sample, sequenced in a study of blood T cells in healthy people across ages. Combining a sample-barcoded 5' primer with a J-beta primer mix, a second PCR ran for roughly 7 to 11 cycles. TCRdb itself ran the 5' RACE reads through MiXCR, one entry per CDR3 protein. The sample consists of 630,000 or so distinct CDR3 sequences, around 32% of them appearing once. The source material was blood. These receptors were obtained from a woman aged 80 or over in good health.

This clonotype was seen more than once but under ten times. This chain connects TRBV6-5 to TRBJ2-7; 9 bases agree with TRBD2. The CDR3 extends over 13 amino acids. J lost 9 bases, V lost 5 bases, and 8 bases had no gene match. Per the germline V gene, CDR1 is MNHEY and CDR2 is SVGAGI. The CDR3 nucleotides read TGTGCCAGCAGTCTACTGCGGGGGGGCTGGCAGTACTTC. This translates into CASSLLRGGWQYF.

Ten or more counts support this clonotype. The V and J genes are TRBV19 and TRBJ2-7; TRBD1 aligns across 11 bases. V was pared by 6 bases and J by 3 bases, with 10 bases of the junction left unmatched. Germline assignment: CDR1 LNHDA and CDR2 SQIVND (reference sequence). The CDR3 spans 16 residues. For the CDR3, the DNA is TGTGCCAGTAGAAAGCTCGGACAGGGGGCAAGCTACGAGCAGTACTTC. It encodes CASRKLGQGASYEQYF.

This clonotype was found a few times. The chain links TRBV20-1 to TRBJ1-1; D not resolved. The CDR3 runs to 16 residues. With 3 bases removed from V and 1 base from J, the gap between germline ends came to 18 bases. Germline V gene lookup returns CDR1 DFQATT and CDR2 SNEGSKA (reference sequence). The CDR3 loop is CSARNPGLPSNTEAFF. CDR3 DNA: TGCAGTGCTAGGAATCCGGGTCTCCCATCGAACACTGAAGCTTTCTTT.

Only one count was recorded for this clonotype. The chain uses TRBV20-1 and TRBJ1-2; 9 bases are a match to TRBD1. This CDR3 has 13 amino acids. V was pared by 8 bases and J by 2 bases, with 6 bases of the junction left unmatched. In germline, CDR1 is DFQATT, CDR2 SNEGSKA (reference sequence). For the CDR3, the DNA is TGCAGTTTCACAGGGGGCGACAACTATGGCTACACCTTC. This encodes CSFTGGDNYGYTF.

This clonotype was picked up many times. CDR3 DNA: TGCAGCGCGGCCCCACAGGGCACCGGGGAGCTGTTTTTT. It specifies CSAAPQGTGELFF. The V gene is TRBV29-1, the J gene TRBJ2-2; tentatively, D is TRBD1 (6 bases). Per germline, CDR1 SQVTM and CDR2 ANQGSEA. V shed 7 bases and J shed 4 bases, with 13 bases lying between them. This CDR3 is 13 amino acids long.

This clonotype was observed once. A much larger clone sits a single nucleotide away, making a read error possible. The chain has TRBV6-5 and TRBJ2-1; 10 nucleotides match TRBD1. The CDR3 runs to 16 residues. CDR1 is MNHEY and CDR2 is SVGAGI in the germline V gene. The CDR3 nucleotides are TGTGCCAGCAGCAAAATGGGACAGGGGATGGGCAATGTGCAGTTCTTC. Protein product: CASSKMGQGMGNVQFF.

This clonotype was found a few times. The J gene is TRBJ1-6, the V gene TRBV9, with no clear D. CDR3 length equals 14 residues. CDR1 and CDR2 from the germline V gene are SGDLS and YYNGEE. Trimming took 0 bases from V and 5 from J, leaving 6 bases between them. CDR3 loop: CASSVGADNSPLHF. The CDR3 DNA reads TGTGCCAGCAGCGTAGGGGCAGATAATTCACCCCTCCACTTT.

This clonotype has a handful of counts. V usage is TRBV20-1 and J usage is TRBJ1-1; D gene unclear. The CDR3 contains 15 residues. Trimming shortened V by 5 bases and J by 5 bases, and 21 bases separated the two germline ends. Germline V gene sequence: CDR1 DFQATT, CDR2 SNEGSKA (reference sequence). The CDR3 is CSASARGLTRTEAFF. The CDR3 region has the DNA TGCAGTGCTTCTGCCCGGGGATTAACAAGGACTGAAGCTTTCTTT.

This clonotype came up a few times. This may come from a read error, since a much larger clone is one base off. V gene TRBV28 combines with J gene TRBJ2-7; 7 nucleotides line up with TRBD2. Germline V gene lookup returns CDR1 MDHEN and CDR2 SYDVKM. The length of the CDR3 is 18 residues. The V gene end was trimmed by 3 bases and the J gene end by 7 bases; junction bases not matched to a gene: 21. CDR3 loop: CASSFSAGLGTLYNEQYF. CDR3 in DNA: TGTGCCAGCAGTTTCTCAGCGGGGTTAGGGACTTTGTACAATGAGCAGTACTTC.

This clonotype has a handful of counts. The V gene is TRBV20-1, the J gene TRBJ2-7; D gene ambiguous. CDR3 size: 11 residues. V was cut by 7 bases and J by 7 bases, with 14 bases left in between. Germline-derived CDR1 and CDR2 are DFQATT and SNEGSKA (reference sequence). The CDR3 loop reads CSVPWANEQYF. The CDR3, as DNA: TGCAGTGTCCCATGGGCCAATGAGCAGTACTTC.

The rearrangement joins TRBV20-1 to TRBJ2-3; 14 bases are shared with TRBD2. V was clipped by 6 bases and J by 2 bases; unmatched bases: 13. CDR3 length equals 18 residues. CDR1 is DFQATT and CDR2 is SNEGSKA in the germline V gene (reference sequence). The CDR3 sequence: CSAPKGGLAGGFTDTQYF. The CDR3 nucleotides are TGCAGTGCCCCCAAGGGTGGACTAGCGGGGGGTTTCACAGATACGCAGTATTTT.

On this clonotype: Just one base apart from a much larger clone, this may be a read error. This rearrangement joins TRBV6-5 to TRBJ2-7; D is unresolved. The V end was cut by 9 bases, the J end by 2 bases, with 17 bases between. Germline CDR1 reads MNHEY; CDR2 reads SVGAGI. This CDR3 region has 14 residues. The CDR3 coding sequence is TGTGCCAGTTCCGCCCGGATCGCCGCCTACGAGCAGTACTTC. The encoded protein is CASSARIAAYEQYF.

This clonotype occurred many times. V gene TRBV11-2 combines with J gene TRBJ2-1; D perhaps matches TRBD2 (6 bases). Per the germline V gene, CDR1 is SGHAT and CDR2 is FQNNGV. V was cut by 0 bases and J by 3 bases, with 9 bases left in between. The CDR3 covers 15 residues. CDR3 sequence: CASSLDGGGYNEQFF. CDR3 in DNA: TGTGCCAGCAGCTTAGACGGGGGAGGCTACAATGAGCAGTTCTTC.

As for this clonotype: This could be a read error, since a much larger clone is one nucleotide away. CDR3 sequence (DNA): TGCAGCGTTGCTCAGCGGTTCCAAGAGACCCAGTACTTC. Its translation: CSVAQRFQETQYF. The rearrangement links TRBV29-1 to TRBJ2-4; D might be TRBD2 (5 bases). The J call is in doubt because the DNA end fits TRBJ2-5 better. Germline loops: CDR1 SQVTM, CDR2 ANQGSEA. CDR3 length equals 13 residues.

This clonotype was recorded at least ten times. The chain carries TRBV5-1 and TRBJ2-5, with 8 bases identical to TRBD1. Germline V gene lookup returns CDR1 SGHRS and CDR2 YFSETQ. V lost 0 bases to trimming and J lost 5 bases; unmatched junction nucleotides: 3. The CDR3 loop spans 14 amino acids. CDR3 bases: TGCGCCAGCAGCTTGGCAGGGGGCGACGAGACCCAGTACTTC. Its translation: CASSLAGGDETQYF.

Many counts were recorded for this clonotype. The chain uses TRBV5-1 and TRBJ2-1; D perhaps matches TRBD2 (6 bases). V gave up 4 bases and J gave up 5 bases, with 13 bases separating them. The CDR3 consists of 14 residues. CDR1 SGHRS and CDR2 YFSETQ come from the germline V gene. CDR3 region: CASSPLGGNNEQFF. CDR3 nucleotide sequence: TGCGCCAGCAGCCCTTTGGGGGGTAACAATGAGCAGTTCTTC.

This clonotype was recorded many times. This chain connects TRBV5-8 to TRBJ1-2; no clear D. CDR1 is SGHTS, CDR2 YDEGEE, per germline. The CDR3 contains 13 residues. V gave up 5 bases and J gave up 5 bases, with 13 bases separating them. As DNA, the CDR3 is TGTGCCAGCAGTGACACGGATGTTTATGGCTACACCTTC. Its protein product is CASSDTDVYGYTF.

This clonotype was detected a few times. This chain joins TRBV6-2 or TRBV6-3 and TRBJ1-1; 7 bases align to TRBD1. The germline V gene has CDR1 MNHEY and CDR2 SVGEGT. V dropped 5 bases and J dropped 1; count of bases not matched to a gene: 7. There are 15 residues in the CDR3. DNA of the CDR3: TGTGCCAGCAGTCTCAGGGGGAACCCGAACACTGAAGCTTTCTTT. Translating it yields CASSLRGNPNTEAFF.

This sequence joins TRBV12-3 or TRBV12-4 and TRBJ1-2; tentatively, D is TRBD1 (5 bases). The germline V and J ends were trimmed by 3 bases and 6 bases, with 14 bases remaining between them. This CDR3 is built from 14 residues. Here the CDR3 DNA reads TGTGCCAGCAGTTTCTGGGGGAGTGGCAATGGCTACACCTTC. Its translation: CASSFWGSGNGYTF.

In its sample, this clonotype was seen a few times. This sequence joins TRBV5-1 and TRBJ1-4; the D gene is possibly TRBD1 (5 bases). Trimming cost V 3 bases and J 0 bases, with 15 bases left between them. CDR3 size: 17 residues. Per germline, CDR1 SGHRS and CDR2 YFSETQ. The DNA for the CDR3 is TGCGCCAGCAGCTGGCGGGACGGATCAGCAACTAATGAAAAACTGTTTTTT. This gives the protein CASSWRDGSATNEKLFF.